One sample yielded the 22 T cell receptor beta chains listed below, sequenced in a study of technical replicates of blood from a few donors. Sequencing was performed with immunoSEQ multiplex PCR; in TCRdb, only in-frame clones are kept and a portion is missing. Counted here are about 83,000 clones, roughly nine tenths occurring once; the ten biggest clones make up roughly 0.27%. The specimen was T cells isolated from PBMCs. Receptor source: a human donor in good health.

The chain uses TRBV6-1 and TRBJ2-6; D is perhaps TRBD1 (5 bases). CDR1 is MNHNS, CDR2 SASEGT, per germline. The length of the CDR3 is 18 residues. Trimming left V 1 base short and J 0 bases short, with 13 bases between. CDR3 residues: CASSEGGLRHSGANVLTF. In nucleotides, the CDR3 is TGTGCCAGCAGTGAAGGGGGCCTACGCCACTCTGGGGCCAACGTCCTGACTTTC.

In DNA, the CDR3 is TGTGCCAGCAGTCCGACAGGGAACACTGAAGCTTTCTTT. Translated: CASSPTGNTEAFF. This chain links TRBV27 with TRBJ1-1; D possibly corresponds to TRBD1 (6 bases). In germline, CDR1 is MNHEY, CDR2 SMNVEV (reference sequence). The CDR3 consists of 13 residues. The V and J ends lost 5 bases and 1 base respectively, with 8 bases between them.

The rearrangement links TRBV14 to TRBJ2-7, with no clear D. The CDR3 contains 15 residues. The germline V gene encodes CDR1 SGHDN and CDR2 FVKESK. The V end was cut by 0 bases, the J end by 3 bases, with 12 bases between. The CDR3 reads CASSQDRGWFYEQYF. In DNA form, the CDR3 reads TGTGCCAGCAGCCAAGATCGTGGCTGGTTCTACGAGCAGTACTTC.

A few counts support this clone. The J gene is TRBJ2-1, the V gene TRBV15, with TRBD2 as a possible D gene (6 bases). Germline loops: CDR1 LNHNV, CDR2 YYDKDF (reference sequence). V gave up 0 bases and J gave up 0 bases, with 9 bases separating them. CDR3 size: 16 residues. CDR3 DNA sequence: TGTGCCACCAGCAGAGATGGAGGGAGCTCCTACAATGAGCAGTTCTTC. Translating gives CATSRDGGSSYNEQFF. Drawing the rest from reference TRBV15 and TRBJ2-1, the complete variable domain is DAMVIQNPRYQVTQFGKPVTLSCSQTLNHNVMYWYQQKSSQAPKLLFHYYDKDFNNEADTPDNFQSRRPNTSFCFLDIRSPGLGDTAMYLCATSRDGGSSYNEQFFGPGTRLTVL.

The gene calls are TRBV6-5 and TRBJ1-1; D gene unclear. The CDR3 runs to 14 residues. Germline CDR1 is MNHEY and CDR2 is SVGAGI. V was shortened by 2 bases and J by 10 bases, with 17 bases between the two germline ends. The CDR3 protein is CASSYTPDGAGAFF. CDR3 in DNA: TGTGCCAGCAGTTACACACCGGACGGAGCGGGAGCTTTCTTT.

The chain couples TRBV5-1 to TRBJ2-7, with a possible D match to TRBD2 (5 bases). V was trimmed by 1 base and J by 0 bases, leaving 11 bases between them. Germline values: CDR1 SGHRS, CDR2 YFSETQ. This CDR3 comprises 15 residues. The CDR3 bases are TGCGCCAGCAGCTTGTTGGAGGCCCTCTCCTACGAGCAGTACTTC. This translates into CASSLLEALSYEQYF.

The chain carries TRBV6-6 and TRBJ1-5, with a weak D call TRBD1 (5 bases). The germline gives CDR1 MNHNY, CDR2 SVGAGI (reference sequence). The CDR3 covers 13 residues. Trimming stripped 7 bases from V and 5 bases from J, with 12 bases between. In nucleotides, the CDR3 is TGTGCCAGCAAGGGGCAGACTTATCAGCCCCAGCATTTT. Its protein product is CASKGQTYQPQHF.

The chain combines TRBV5-1 with TRBJ2-2; D uncertain. This CDR3 contains 13 residues. Trimming shortened V by 6 bases and J by 2 bases, and 8 bases separated the two germline ends. Germline assignment: CDR1 SGHRS and CDR2 YFSETQ. This CDR3 reads CASISRNTGELFF. The CDR3 DNA reads as TGCGCCAGCATAAGTAGAAACACCGGGGAGCTGTTTTTT.

This CDR3 reads CSGETGTNTEAFF. In nucleotides, the CDR3 is TGCAGCGGAGAGACAGGGACGAACACTGAAGCTTTCTTT. The rearrangement links TRBV29-1 to TRBJ1-1; 7 bases match TRBD1. The CDR3 is 13 residues long. Germline V gene data show CDR1 as SQVTM and CDR2 as ANQGSEA. V was clipped by 7 bases and J by 1 base; unmatched bases: 6. Supplemented by reference TRBV29-1 and TRBJ1-1, the full variable domain reads SAVISQKPSRDICQRGTSLTIQCQVDSQVTMMFWYRQQPGQSLTLIATANQGSEATYESGFVIDKFPISRPNLTFSTLTVSNMSPEDSSIYLCSGETGTNTEAFFGQGTRLTVV.

V and J are TRBV11-3 and TRBJ1-6; 8 nucleotides agree with TRBD1. Germline V gene lookup returns CDR1 SGHNT and CDR2 YENEEA. V dropped 1 base and J dropped 7; count of bases not matched to a gene: 6. This CDR3 comprises 16 residues. DNA for the CDR3: TGTGCCAGCAGCTTAGCCCGGGACAGGCCCAATTCACCCCTCCACTTT. It yields the protein CASSLARDRPNSPLHF.

This chain connects TRBV5-1 to TRBJ2-5, with 8 bases aligning to TRBD1. Looked up from germline, CDR1 is SGHRS and CDR2 is YFSETQ. After removal of 0 bases from V and 1 base from J, the junction contained 5 bases not matched to a gene. The CDR3 is 16 residues long. The CDR3 bases are TGCGCCAGCAGCTTGGAAACGACAGGGGCCCAAGAGACCCAGTACTTC. It translates to CASSLETTGAQETQYF.

The CDR3 spells CASSLVNQPQHF. The DNA of the CDR3 is TGTGCCAGCAGCTTGGTAAATCAGCCCCAGCATTTT. The V and J genes are TRBV5-6 and TRBJ1-5; no firm D call. Trimming took 0 bases from V and 4 from J, leaving 2 bases between them. This CDR3 region has 12 residues. Germline V CDR1 and CDR2: SGHDT, YYEEEE.

The V gene is TRBV15, the J gene TRBJ2-1; 9 bases map to TRBD2. V shed 0 bases, J shed 9 bases, and the junction held 12 bases outside the gene matches. The CDR3 loop spans 17 amino acids. CDR1 and CDR2 from the germline V gene are LNHNV and YYDKDF (reference sequence). This CDR3 reads CATSREPGLALRGEQFF. Here the CDR3 DNA reads TGTGCCACCAGCAGAGAACCGGGACTAGCCCTAAGGGGTGAGCAGTTCTTC.

By its share, this clone is medium-sized. This chain joins TRBV30 and TRBJ1-1; 9 nucleotides line up with TRBD1. Germline V lookup: CDR1 GTSNPN, CDR2 SVGIG (reference sequence). There are 15 residues in the CDR3. V was clipped by 3 bases and J by 1 base; unmatched bases: 6. The CDR3 here is CAWRDRGRGNTEAFF. In DNA, the CDR3 is TGTGCCTGGAGGGACAGGGGTAGGGGGAACACTGAAGCTTTCTTT.

This CDR3 reads CASSLQGSGQANTEAFF. For the CDR3, the DNA is TGCGCCAGCAGCCTACAAGGGTCAGGACAAGCGAACACTGAAGCTTTCTTT. The chain employs TRBV4-1 and TRBJ1-1; D is possibly TRBD1 (5 bases). The V gene's germline CDR1 is MGHRA and CDR2 YSYEKL. Between the trimmed V and J ends, which lost 4 bases and 1 base, there was a span of 19 bases. The CDR3 is 17 residues long.

The gene calls are TRBV5-1 and TRBJ2-7, with 9 bases lining up with TRBD1. The CDR3 consists of 15 residues. The germline V gene has CDR1 SGHRS and CDR2 YFSETQ. The J segment lost 0 bases and the V segment lost 0 bases, leaving 1 base of the junction unmatched. CDR3 in amino acids: CASSLEQGASYEQYF. The CDR3 DNA follows: TGCGCCAGCAGCTTGGAACAGGGGGCCTCCTACGAGCAGTACTTC.

This clone appeared a few times. The rearrangement links TRBV21-1 to TRBJ1-3; no check of the table's D call, TRBD1, against the DNA was made. TRBV21-1 is a listed pseudogene. The CDR3 length is 15 residues. The CDR3 region is CASSTGQSGGNTIYF. CDR3 nucleotides: TGTGCCAGCAGCACTGGACAGTCTGGTGGAAACACCATATATTTT.

This clone was seen only once. The chain carries TRBV6-5 and TRBJ1-1; D perhaps matches TRBD1 (6 bases). V was clipped by 4 bases and J by 8 bases, with 11 bases between them. The CDR3 runs 12 residues. The germline V gene has CDR1 MNHEY and CDR2 SVGAGI. DNA of the CDR3: TGTGCCAGCAGTTCTGCAGGGGAAGAAGCTTTCTTT. Its protein product is CASSSAGEEAFF.

Concerning this clone: One end of the junction does not line up with germline, which may come from a read error. The rearrangement joins TRBV2 to TRBJ2-1; 9 bases agree with TRBD2. The CDR3 is made up of 15 amino acids. Germline values: CDR1 SNHLY, CDR2 FYNNEI. CDR3 sequence reads: CAGSDLQRGVNEQFF. The CDR3 nucleotides read TGTGCCGGCAGTGATTTACAGCGGGGGGTTAATGAGCAGTTCTTC. The complete variable domain, with remaining parts taken from reference TRBV2 and TRBJ2-1, reads EPEVTQTPSHQVTQMGQEVILRCVPISNHLYFYWYRQILGQKVEFLVSFYNNEISEKSEIFDDQFSVERPDGSNFTLKIRSTKLEDSAMYFCAGSDLQRGVNEQFFGPGTRLTVL.

This chain connects TRBV15 to TRBJ2-7; D possibly corresponds to TRBD2 (6 bases). The CDR3 runs 15 residues. In germline, CDR1 is LNHNV, CDR2 YYDKDF (reference sequence). V was trimmed by 5 bases and J by 2 bases, leaving 16 bases between them. DNA of the CDR3: TGTGCCACCAGCGGTGGGCCCGGGAGTACCTACGAGCAGTACTTC. Amino acid sequence: CATSGGPGSTYEQYF.

The rearrangement links TRBV5-6 to TRBJ2-3; D not resolved. The V gene lost 3 bases and the J gene lost 6 bases, with 5 bases spanning the gap. Per germline, CDR1 SGHDT and CDR2 YYEEEE. The CDR3 has 11 residues. The CDR3 region is CASSYQDTQYF. In DNA form, the CDR3 reads TGTGCCAGCAGCTACCAGGATACGCAGTATTTT.

This rearrangement joins TRBV6-6 to TRBJ1-5; D unresolved. Looked up from germline, CDR1 is MNHNY and CDR2 is SVGAGI (reference sequence). CDR3 length: 15 amino acids. V was cut by 5 bases and J by 6 bases, with 17 bases left in between. The CDR3 DNA reads as TGTGCCAGCAGTCAGACCGGGGAGGGCCCTCAGCCCCAGCATTTT. Protein sequence: CASSQTGEGPQPQHF.